The clone carrying this T cell receptor (beta chain) was seen more than once but under ten times. Its antigen is not identified. Two oligonucleotides, mixed equimolar, formed the beta constant-region primer covering TRBC1 and TRBC2. MiXCR, run by TCRdb on the UMI-ligation and nested PCR reads, gives a single entry per CDR3 protein. Of roughly 91,000 distinct CDR3 sequences listed, about an eighth are singletons. Sequential positive selection took CD4 T cells first, then CD8 T cells. The ends were cut back, 6 bases at V and 2 bases at J, with 8 bases in the middle. CDR1 and CDR2 (germline): ENHRY, SYGVKD. The CDR3 length is 12 residues. This sample was included in a study of naive and memory T cell subsets. Broader study findings: In CD4 and CD8 cells, diversity dropped from naive through EMRA.

This sequence joins TRBV10-3 and TRBJ2-7, with D hard to call. The sample taken for sequencing was central memory CD4+ T cells from blood. The TCR sequence derives from a human donor in good health. CDR3 nucleotides: TGTGCCATCAGAGGGCAGACCTACGAGCAGTACTTC. It translates to CAIRGQTYEQYF.